The next 15 T cell receptor beta chains were all read from a single sample in a study of T cells after yellow fever vaccination. TCRdb ran MiXCR on the 5' RACE reads and lists one entry per CDR3 protein. This sample has just under 30,000 distinct CDR3 sequences; around 4.6% occur once, and the top ten carry 35% to 50%. The specimen comprised CD8+ T cells sorted from PBMCs, sampled 10 days after the yellow fever booster vaccination. The source is a man aged 25-45 years who received the YFV17D yellow fever vaccine.

Many counts were recorded for this clonotype. The chain has TRBV11-2 and TRBJ2-5; D not resolved. The CDR3 extends over 15 amino acids. V lost 1 base, J lost 0 bases, and 9 bases lay in between. The V gene's germline CDR1 is SGHAT and CDR2 FQNNGV. The CDR3 sequence is CASSLGRNYQETQYF. The CDR3 nucleotides read TGTGCCAGCAGCTTAGGTCGCAATTACCAAGAGACCCAGTACTTC.

This clonotype was observed many times. The gene calls are TRBV19 and TRBJ2-1, with TRBD2 matching over 8 bases. The CDR3 totals 16 residues. From germline, CDR1 is LNHDA and CDR2 SQIVND (reference sequence). V lost 5 bases, J lost 9 bases, and 15 bases stayed unmatched. The CDR3 region is CASSSQGSGKDLEQFF. The DNA for the CDR3 is TGTGCCAGTAGTTCCCAGGGTAGCGGGAAAGACCTTGAGCAGTTCTTC.

In its sample, this clonotype was seen a few times. The chain has TRBV11-2 and TRBJ1-2; D might be TRBD1 (5 bases). Germline assignment: CDR1 SGHAT and CDR2 FQNNGV. CDR3 length: 16 residues. The germline V and J ends were trimmed by 1 base and 3 bases, with 15 bases remaining between them. CDR3 amino acids: CASSLGGPLVDYGYTF. As DNA, the CDR3 is TGTGCCAGCAGCTTAGGGGGACCGCTGGTGGACTATGGCTACACCTTC.

This clonotype was seen repeatedly, ten times or more. The chain combines TRBV19 with TRBJ2-1; 11 bases are shared with TRBD2. The CDR3 contains 15 residues. V shed 7 bases, J shed 3 bases, and the junction held 5 bases outside the gene matches. The germline V gene encodes CDR1 LNHDA and CDR2 SQIVND (reference sequence). CDR3 sequence reads: CASTPGLADYNEQFF. Written as DNA, the CDR3 is TGTGCCAGTACCCCGGGACTAGCGGACTACAATGAGCAGTTCTTC.

This clonotype has a count of ten or more. The chain recombines TRBV27 with TRBJ1-4, with a possible D match to TRBD1 (5 bases). The CDR3 sequence is 13 residues long. The germline CDR1 and CDR2 sequences are MNHEY and SMNVEV (reference sequence). Trimming stripped 8 bases from V and 7 bases from J, with 14 bases between. The CDR3 here is CASSRVGVEKLFF. CDR3 DNA sequence: TGTGCCAGCTCCCGAGTAGGGGTTGAAAAACTGTTTTTT.

This clonotype has at least ten counts. CDR3 nucleotides: TGCGCCAGCAGCCAAGAATCCGGGGGCGGTAATCAGCCCCAGCATTTT. It specifies CASSQESGGGNQPQHF. The rearrangement uses TRBV4-3 and TRBJ1-5, with D tentatively TRBD1 (6 bases). Germline CDR1 is LGHNA and CDR2 is YSLEER. The CDR3 has 16 residues. V lost 0 bases and J lost 4, with 13 bases in between.

This clonotype was detected many times. The chain combines TRBV29-1 with TRBJ2-7; D is uncertain. The CDR3 sequence is 13 residues long. Germline assignment: CDR1 SQVTM and CDR2 ANQGSEA. The V and J ends lost 1 base and 2 bases respectively, with 9 bases between them. Here the CDR3 reads CSVEVGSTYEQYF. Here the CDR3 DNA reads TGCAGCGTTGAAGTTGGGTCAACCTACGAGCAGTACTTC.

This clonotype came up many times. The chain combines TRBV29-1 with TRBJ2-1; the D gene is possibly TRBD2 (6 bases). The CDR3 runs to 15 residues. V lost 3 bases and J lost 4, with 16 bases in between. The germline V gene has CDR1 SQVTM and CDR2 ANQGSEA. The CDR3 loop reads CSVDKAGRVYNEQFF. The CDR3, as DNA: TGCAGCGTTGACAAGGCGGGAAGGGTTTACAATGAGCAGTTCTTC.

This clonotype was picked up many times. In DNA form, the CDR3 reads TGTGCCAGCAGCGTAGAGGGAGGGACTAGCGGAAACAATGAGCAGTTCTTC. Encoded protein: CASSVEGGTSGNNEQFF. V usage is TRBV9 and J usage is TRBJ2-1; 11 bases align to TRBD2. V lost 0 bases and J lost 5; bases outside the gene matches: 7. Germline CDR1 is SGDLS and CDR2 is YYNGEE. The CDR3 is 17 amino acids. The full variable domain, its missing parts supplied by reference TRBV9 and TRBJ2-1, is DSGVTQTPKHLITATGQRVTLRCSPRSGDLSVYWYQQSLDQGLQFLIQYYNGEERAKGNILERFSAQQFPDLHSELNLSSLELGDSALYFCASSVEGGTSGNNEQFFGPGTRLTVL.

This clonotype was counted many times. V gene TRBV27 combines with J gene TRBJ2-5; either TRBD1 or TRBD2 may supply D (5 bases each). This CDR3 comprises 14 residues. Germline V lookup: CDR1 MNHEY, CDR2 SMNVEV (reference sequence). Trimming removed 8 bases at V and 7 bases at J, with 20 bases between. In nucleotides, the CDR3 is TGTGCCAGCTCACCGGGGACGAAGGTCGGGACCCAGTACTTC. Translating gives CASSPGTKVGTQYF.

Many counts were recorded for this clonotype. This chain joins TRBV6-4 and TRBJ2-3, with D tentatively TRBD1 (6 bases). In germline, CDR1 is MRHNA, CDR2 SNTAGT. The CDR3 runs to 15 residues. V lost 3 bases, J lost 0 bases, and 10 bases lay in between. CDR3 in DNA: TGTGCCAGCAGTGAAGGGGGTAGTAGCACAGATACGCAGTATTTT. Protein sequence: CASSEGGSSTDTQYF.

This clonotype was recorded many times. The J gene is TRBJ2-7, the V gene TRBV12-3 or TRBV12-4; 10 bases are shared with TRBD2. The CDR3 has 14 residues. Losses at the gene ends were 6 bases for V and 4 bases for J; bases not matched to a gene: 6. The CDR3 DNA reads TGTGCCAGCAGCCCCGGGACTAGCGTTTACGAGCAGTACTTC. Translating it yields CASSPGTSVYEQYF.

V usage is TRBV7-2 and J usage is TRBJ2-7; D uncertain. Trimming pared 1 base from V and 1 base from J, leaving 14 bases between. The CDR3 runs 16 residues. The germline V gene has CDR1 SGHTA and CDR2 FQGNSA. Here the CDR3 reads CASSLDAENFSYEQYF. CDR3 nucleotide sequence: TGTGCCAGCAGCTTAGATGCTGAAAACTTTTCCTACGAGCAGTACTTC.

This clonotype was seen repeatedly, ten times or more. In nucleotides, the CDR3 is TGTGCCAGCAGTGAATTGACTAAAAGGAGAGGTGAGCAGTACTTC. It codes for CASSELTKRRGEQYF. The chain carries TRBV27 and TRBJ2-7; tentatively, D is TRBD2 (5 bases). This CDR3 spans 15 amino acids. Germline CDR1 MNHEY, CDR2 SMNVEV (reference sequence). The V gene lost 5 bases and the J gene lost 7 bases, with 21 bases spanning the gap.

This clonotype was observed a few times. The chain couples TRBV4-1 to TRBJ2-2; D is possibly TRBD2 (5 bases). The CDR3 is made up of 19 amino acids. Trimming removed 5 bases at V and 4 bases at J, with 26 bases between. In germline, CDR1 is MGHRA, CDR2 YSYEKL. CDR3 DNA sequence: TGCGCCAGCAGCTCGCATCCGGGGTTAACCCTGGGGAGCACCGGGGAGCTGTTTTTT. Residues: CASSSHPGLTLGSTGELFF.